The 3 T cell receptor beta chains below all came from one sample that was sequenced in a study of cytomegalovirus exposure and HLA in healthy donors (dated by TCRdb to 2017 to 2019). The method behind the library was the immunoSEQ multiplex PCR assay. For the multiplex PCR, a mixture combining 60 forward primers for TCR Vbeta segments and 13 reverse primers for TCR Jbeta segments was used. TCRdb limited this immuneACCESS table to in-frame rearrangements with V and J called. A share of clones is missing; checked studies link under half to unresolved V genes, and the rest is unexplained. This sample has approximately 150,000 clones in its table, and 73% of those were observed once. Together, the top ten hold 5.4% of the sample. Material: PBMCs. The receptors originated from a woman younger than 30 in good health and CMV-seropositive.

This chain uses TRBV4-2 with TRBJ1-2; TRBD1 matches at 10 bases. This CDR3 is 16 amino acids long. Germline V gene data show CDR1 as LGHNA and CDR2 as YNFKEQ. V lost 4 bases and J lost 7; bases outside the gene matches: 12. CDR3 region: CASSREPGTGERGYTF. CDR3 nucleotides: TGTGCCAGCAGCCGAGAACCAGGGACAGGGGAGCGTGGCTACACCTTC.

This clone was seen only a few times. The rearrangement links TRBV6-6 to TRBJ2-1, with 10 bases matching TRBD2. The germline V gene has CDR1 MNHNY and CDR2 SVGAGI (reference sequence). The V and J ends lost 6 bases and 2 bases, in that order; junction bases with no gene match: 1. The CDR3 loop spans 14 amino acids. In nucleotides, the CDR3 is TGTGCCAGCAGAACTAGCGGGGCCTACAATGAGCAGTTCTTC. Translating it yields CASRTSGAYNEQFF.

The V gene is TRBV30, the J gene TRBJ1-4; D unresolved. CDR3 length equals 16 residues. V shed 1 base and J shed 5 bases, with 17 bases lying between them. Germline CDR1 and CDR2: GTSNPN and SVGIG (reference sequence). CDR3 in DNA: TGTGCCTGGAGTGAAACAAATCTAGAACTCAATGAAAAACTGTTTTTT. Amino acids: CAWSETNLELNEKLFF.